The source of this TCR beta chain is a study of post-analysis software for immune sequencing data. Overall study context: As for disease course, relapsing-remitting, secondary progressive and progressive-relapsing multiple sclerosis were all included. Study outcomes and limitations: Samples sharing a preparation batch grouped tightly together when assessed by F measure. Patients carried a few TRBV segments more frequently than controls did, and TRBV5-6, TRBV5-1 and TRBV20-1 were among them.

A note on this clonotype: Antigen: not known.

The V and J ends lost 0 bases and 4 bases respectively, with 9 bases between them. CDR3 size: 13 residues. Germline CDR1 reads DFQATT; CDR2 reads SNEGSKA (reference sequence). The TCR beta cDNA libraries carried unique molecular identifiers. TCRdb reprocessed the PCR reads via MiXCR and lists one record per CDR3 protein. This sample has 740,000 or so distinct CDR3 sequences; roughly half occur once, and the top ten carry around 4.5%. Sample: blood. The chain links TRBV20-1 to TRBJ1-2; perhaps TRBD1 as D (5 bases). The source is a girl aged 5 to 17 with multiple sclerosis. The CDR3 here is CSARDQGGYGYTF. The CDR3 DNA reads as TGCAGTGCTAGAGATCAGGGTGGCTATGGCTACACCTTC.